This T cell receptor (beta chain) was found in a study of T cell repertoires in cytomegalovirus infection. In the study overall: From public TCR beta signatures came an indication of both CMV infection and matching HLA type. Broader study findings: Accumulated public TCR beta family frequency recognized individuals carrying CMV together with the relevant HLA. Dominating the ex vivo response were TCR beta clonotypes that were CMV-specific and HLA-C-restricted.

Deletions cut 5 bases from V and 4 bases from J, with 15 bases between. The CDR3 has 14 amino acids. The germline V gene has CDR1 SEHNR and CDR2 FQNEAQ (reference sequence). This clonotype was counted many times. Its antigen is unidentified. TCRdb re-called the reads with MiXCR, one entry per CDR3 protein. The sample consists of just over 450,000 distinct CDR3 sequences, approximately 40% of them appearing once. The sequence came from a human donor in good health (CMV status not recorded). Some clones in this sample may be carry-over from other donors' samples. The sequenced sample was cultured PBMCs, obtained from culture after CMV antigen stimulation. J is TRBJ2-7 and V is TRBV7-9; no clear D gene. CDR3 amino acids: CASSTTQLKYEQYF. CDR3 DNA sequence: TGTGCCAGCAGCACCACCCAGCTGAAATACGAGCAGTACTTC.